Listed below are T cell receptor beta chains from one sample, sequenced in a study of blood T cell repertoires in COVID-19. The assay was immunoSEQ multiplex PCR, and TCRdb's table has in-frame clones only and misses some. The sample includes 120,000 or so clones, roughly four fifths of them seen just once. The specimen sequenced was peripheral blood. Receptor source: a man aged 60 to 69 with acute or convalescent COVID-19. Both conserved end residues are part of each CDR3. Fields, in order: J gene, D gene, clone size, V gene, CDR3 DNA, CDR3 protein. D genes are given only for firm matches. Size tells how often a clone was seen (once, few, many) or the class of an expanded clone, and some rows leave it out.

J: TRBJ2-7
D: TRBD2
size: few
V: TRBV2
DNA: TGTGCCAGCATCAGAGGACTAGCAGCAGGCGAGCAGTACTTC
CDR3: CASIRGLAAGEQYF

J: TRBJ2-7
D: .
size: .
V: TRBV16
DNA: TGTGCCAGCAGCCAATTTGTGGGGACTTACGAGCAGTACTTC
CDR3: CASSQFVGTYEQYF

J: TRBJ1-1
D: .
size: .
V: TRBV12-3/TRBV12-4
DNA: TGTGCCAGCAGGCGACAGGAGAACACTGAAGCTTTCTTT
CDR3: CASRRQENTEAFF

J: TRBJ1-3
D: TRBD1
size: .
V: TRBV4-1
DNA: TGCGCCAGCAGCCAATTGGGACAGATCTCTGGAAACACCATATATTTT
CDR3: CASSQLGQISGNTIYF

J: TRBJ1-2
D: TRBD1
size: once
V: TRBV5-1
DNA: TGCGCCAGCAGCGTAACAGGGGGCGATGGCTACACCTTC
CDR3: CASSVTGGDGYTF

J: TRBJ2-5
D: .
size: .
V: TRBV18
DNA: TGTGCCAGCTCACCACTCCCAGCGGAGACCCAGTACTTC
CDR3: CASSPLPAETQYF

J: TRBJ1-2
D: .
size: .
V: TRBV6-2/TRBV6-3
DNA: TGTGCCAGCAGCCCCGACAGGTCTTATGGCTACACCTTC
CDR3: CASSPDRSYGYTF

J: TRBJ1-5
D: TRBD1
size: .
V: TRBV28
DNA: TGTGCCAGCAGGGGACAGATCGACCAGCCCCAGCATTTT
CDR3: CASRGQIDQPQHF

J: TRBJ1-5
D: .
size: .
V: TRBV7-8
DNA: TGTGCCAGCAGCCCGGCCGGGAGCAATCAGCCCCAGCATTTT
CDR3: CASSPAGSNQPQHF

J: TRBJ1-6
D: TRBD1
size: .
V: TRBV7-2
DNA: TGTGCCAGCAGCCCGCGGACAGGGTCAGATTCACCCCTCCACTTT
CDR3: CASSPRTGSDSPLHF

J: TRBJ1-2
D: TRBD1
size: once
V: TRBV5-6
DNA: TGTGCCAGCAGTCTAAGGGGACAGGGGGCGATCTCCTATGGCTACACCTTC
CDR3: CASSLRGQGAISYGYTF

J: TRBJ1-6
D: .
size: .
V: TRBV5-1
DNA: TGCGCCAGCCGGAACAGGCTAAGCTCCTATAATTCACCCCTCCACTTT
CDR3: CASRNRLSSYNSPLHF

J: TRBJ1-5
D: .
size: .
V: TRBV4-1
DNA: TGCGCCAGCAGCCATAGTGGTGAGGGCAATCAGCCCCAGCATTTT
CDR3: CASSHSGEGNQPQHF

J: TRBJ1-3
D: .
size: .
V: TRBV9
DNA: TGTGCCAGCAGCCCCCGGAGGGGTCCTGGAAACACCATATATTTT
CDR3: CASSPRRGPGNTIYF

J: TRBJ2-1
D: TRBD1
size: .
V: TRBV7-9
DNA: TGTGCCAGCAGCTTAACCGCCGGGACAGCCCGCAATGAGCAGTTCTTC
CDR3: CASSLTAGTARNEQFF

J: TRBJ1-5
D: TRBD1
size: .
V: TRBV23-1
DNA: TGCGCCAGCAGTCAAAGCCGGGACAGGCGTAGCAATCAGCCCCAGCATTTT
CDR3: CASSQSRDRRSNQPQHF

J: TRBJ1-4
D: .
size: .
V: TRBV5-1
DNA: TGCGCCAGCAGCTTTTCGGAGTCATCCGAAAAACTGTTTTTT
CDR3: CASSFSESSEKLFF

J: TRBJ2-7
D: .
size: once
V: TRBV6-6
DNA: TGTGCCAGCAGTTCACAGGGACGGCACCCCTACGAGCAGTACTTC
CDR3: CASSSQGRHPYEQYF

J: TRBJ1-3
D: TRBD1
size: .
V: TRBV3-1/TRBV3-2
DNA: TGTGCCAGCAGCCGACAGGGGGTGCTGGGAAACACCATATATTTT
CDR3: CASSRQGVLGNTIYF

J: TRBJ1-1
D: TRBD1
size: .
V: TRBV28
DNA: TGTGCCAGCACCCCTTCGGACAGGGGGAACACTGAAGCTTTCTTT
CDR3: CASTPSDRGNTEAFF

J: TRBJ1-2
D: TRBD1
size: .
V: TRBV29-1
DNA: TGCAGCGTGATTCCATCCGGGACAGGGAATGGCTACACCTTC
CDR3: CSVIPSGTGNGYTF

J: TRBJ1-2
D: TRBD1
size: .
V: TRBV6-1
DNA: TGTGCCAGCAGTGAGGACAGGGGGCGTCGAGGCTACACCTTC
CDR3: CASSEDRGRRGYTF

J: TRBJ2-2
D: .
size: .
V: TRBV9
DNA: TGTGCCAGCAGCGTGCGGGGCGGGGAGCTGTTTTTT
CDR3: CASSVRGGELFF

J: TRBJ1-1
D: TRBD1
size: .
V: TRBV27
DNA: TGTGCCAGCAGTTTATCTTCCGGGACAGGGAGCACTGAAGCTTTCTTT
CDR3: CASSLSSGTGSTEAFF

J: TRBJ2-7
D: .
size: .
V: TRBV30
DNA: TGTGCCTGGAAAAGGGCAGGGTCACCCTCCTACGAGCAGTACTTC
CDR3: CAWKRAGSPSYEQYF

J: TRBJ2-1
D: .
size: .
V: TRBV6-5
DNA: TGTGCCAGCAACCTGCAGGGAGAGCAGTTCTTC
CDR3: CASNLQGEQFF

J: TRBJ2-7
D: TRBD1
size: .
V: TRBV6-5
DNA: TGTGCCAGCAGGGGGACAGGCGTGGGTGAGCAGTACTTC
CDR3: CASRGTGVGEQYF

J: TRBJ1-2
D: .
size: .
V: TRBV24-1
DNA: TGTGCCACCAGTGGGGGCACACCGAACTATGGCTACACCTTC
CDR3: CATSGGTPNYGYTF

J: TRBJ1-6
D: .
size: .
V: TRBV19
DNA: TGTGCCAGTAGTCGGGGGACTATCGTCGGAGGGTCACCCCTCCACTTT
CDR3: CASSRGTIVGGSPLHF

J: TRBJ1-3
D: TRBD1
size: .
V: TRBV27
DNA: TGTGCCAGCAGCTCCCGTGCCCCGGACAGGGTGGTAGACACCATATATTTT
CDR3: CASSSRAPDRVVDTIYF

J: TRBJ1-3
D: TRBD1
size: .
V: TRBV30
DNA: TGTGCCTGGAGTTTCGGGACAGGGGTTCTCTCTGGAAACACCATATATTTT
CDR3: CAWSFGTGVLSGNTIYF

J: TRBJ2-1
D: TRBD2
size: .
V: TRBV9
DNA: TGTGCCAGCAGCCCAGCGGGGACTAGCGGGGTCTTAAGCTCCTACAATGAGCAGTTCTTC
CDR3: CASSPAGTSGVLSSYNEQFF

J: TRBJ2-2
D: TRBD1
size: .
V: TRBV7-6
DNA: TGTGCCAGCAGCTTAGAAACAGGGGCAGGCACCGGGGAGCTGTTTTTT
CDR3: CASSLETGAGTGELFF

J: TRBJ1-5
D: .
size: .
V: TRBV28
DNA: TGTGCCAGCAGTTTTACGGGGTTGGGAGGTAATCAGCCCCAGCATTTT
CDR3: CASSFTGLGGNQPQHF

J: TRBJ2-5
D: .
size: .
V: TRBV5-4
DNA: TGTGCCAGCAGCTTGGTACCGGGGTCTACCCAAGAGACCCAGTACTTC
CDR3: CASSLVPGSTQETQYF

J: TRBJ1-6
D: TRBD1
size: few
V: TRBV29-1
DNA: TGCAGCGTTAGACAGGGGAGAGATTCACCCCTCCACTTT
CDR3: CSVRQGRDSPLHF

J: TRBJ1-4
D: .
size: .
V: TRBV18
DNA: TGTGCCAGCTCACCCGGAGGGCCGCGTGTGGAAAAACTGTTTTTT
CDR3: CASSPGGPRVEKLFF

J: TRBJ2-7
D: TRBD1
size: .
V: TRBV28
DNA: TGTGCCAGCAGAACCTCCGGGACAGGGGGCCACGAGCAGTACTTC
CDR3: CASRTSGTGGHEQYF

J: TRBJ1-5
D: .
size: few
V: TRBV28
DNA: TGTGCCAGCAGACACGCCCACAGGGATCAGCCCCAGCATTTT
CDR3: CASRHAHRDQPQHF

J: TRBJ1-5
D: .
size: .
V: TRBV7-9
DNA: TGTGCCAGCAGCCTAGGGGCTCAGCCCCAGCATTTT
CDR3: CASSLGAQPQHF